This TCR beta chain is from a study of beta chain features in type 1 diabetes. Broader study findings: A moderate, significant TCRB CDR3 shortening appeared in type 1 diabetes across four CD4+ subsets. Using cDNA template may skew counts toward highly expressing activated cells.

CD45RO/CCR7/CD25/CD127/CD95/CD27 sorting isolated CD4+ naive, central memory, regulatory and stem cell-like memory cells. Investigators reverse transcribed all isolated RNA, so they sequenced expressed TCRB transcripts. The assay was immunoSEQ multiplex PCR, and TCRdb's table has in-frame clones only and misses some. The sample comprises around 250,000 clones, approximately 15% of which are singletons, and approximately 0.018% rests with the top ten. Concerning this clone: Its specificity is not known.

Germline trimming cut 5 bases from V and 10 bases from J; bases unmatched to any gene: 6. The germline CDR1 and CDR2 sequences are PRHDT and FYEKMQ (reference sequence). The CDR3 has 14 residues. Sequences were obtained from naive CD4+ T cells from blood. The V and J genes are TRBV13 and TRBJ1-6; 9 nucleotides line up with TRBD1. This clonotype was obtained from a man aged 25-45 years with type 1 diabetes. The CDR3 region has the DNA TGTGCCAGCAGCAGGGGACAGGGACAGTCACCCCTCCACTTT. Translation: CASSRGQGQSPLHF. Supplemented by reference TRBV13 and TRBJ1-6, the full variable domain reads AAGVIQSPRHLIKEKRETATLKCYPIPRHDTVYWYQQGPGQDPQFLISFYEKMQSDKGSIPDRFSAQQFSDYHSELNMSSLELGDSALYFCASSRGQGQSPLHFGNGTRLTVT.